This passage covers 25 T cell receptor beta chains from one sample sequenced in a study of molecular identifiers for immune sequencing clone quantification. TCRdb reprocessed the PCR reads with MiXCR, giving one entry per CDR3 protein. The table records approximately 100,000 distinct CDR3 sequences, approximately 40% of them present only once. The sequenced sample was naive CD8+ T cells from blood, with Jurkat cell RNA spiked in. Regarding subset: FACS-sorted CD8+CD4-CCR7+CD45RA+ naive T cells. Receptor source: a human donor in good health. Some libraries in this study had Jurkat cell RNA spiked in.

The sample holds many counts of this clonotype. The chain uses TRBV6-5 and TRBJ1-1; D possibly corresponds to TRBD1 (6 bases). The V and J ends lost 1 base and 2 bases respectively, with 11 bases between them. CDR1 and CDR2 (germline): MNHEY, SVGAGI. The CDR3 runs to 15 residues. The DNA for the CDR3 is TGTGCCAGCAGTTACTTTCCGGGGGCCAACACTGAAGCTTTCTTT. Translating it yields CASSYFPGANTEAFF.

The J gene is TRBJ2-7, the V gene TRBV28; D is possibly TRBD2 (6 bases). V was trimmed by 7 bases and J by 8 bases, leaving 18 bases between them. CDR1 and CDR2 (germline): MDHEN, SYDVKM. The CDR3 is made up of 13 amino acids. The CDR3 sequence is CASIIRGGGKQYF. In DNA, the CDR3 is TGTGCCAGCATCATACGGGGAGGTGGGAAGCAGTACTTC.

This clonotype has at least ten counts. The chain couples TRBV13 to TRBJ2-3, with 10 bases aligning to TRBD1. The CDR3 length is 15 residues. V lost 6 bases and J lost 3; bases outside the gene matches: 6. Per the germline V gene, CDR1 is PRHDT and CDR2 is FYEKMQ (reference sequence). The CDR3 spells CASRRPGQGTDTQYF. As DNA, the CDR3 is TGTGCCAGCAGACGGCCGGGACAGGGGACAGATACGCAGTATTTT.

On this clonotype: Its ends do not fully match the called genes, so a read error is possible. The rearrangement uses TRBV12-3 or TRBV12-4 and TRBJ2-7, with a weak D call TRBD1 (5 bases). There are 13 residues in the CDR3. The CDR3 DNA reads as TGTGCCAGCAGTTCAGGGCGCCCCTACGTGCAGTACTTC. Amino acids: CASSSGRPYVQYF.

This clonotype was recorded a few times. The genes are TRBV4-1 and TRBJ2-7; D remains ambiguous. Germline CDR1 MGHRA, CDR2 YSYEKL. The V end was cut by 1 base, the J end by 7 bases, with 11 bases between. CDR3 size: 13 residues. The CDR3 region is CASSQGQAQEQYF. The CDR3 DNA reads TGCGCCAGCAGCCAAGGGCAGGCGCAGGAGCAGTACTTC.

The V call is TRBV12-3 or TRBV12-4, the J call TRBJ2-7, with unresolved D. Trimming stripped 6 bases from V and 4 bases from J, with 10 bases between. The CDR3 is 12 residues long. CDR3 amino acids: CASSRTGYEQYF. The CDR3 coding sequence is TGTGCCAGCAGCCGGACCGGATACGAGCAGTACTTC.

A single count supports this clonotype. CDR3 in amino acids: CASSAGTGGEQFF. In DNA, the CDR3 is TGTGCCAGCAGCGCCGGGACAGGCGGTGAGCAGTTCTTC. This sequence joins TRBV9 and TRBJ2-1; 8 bases line up with TRBD1. V lost 3 bases to trimming and J lost 9 bases; unmatched junction nucleotides: 5. The germline V gene encodes CDR1 SGDLS and CDR2 YYNGEE. The CDR3 contains 13 residues.

For this clonotype: A much larger clone sits a single nucleotide away, making a read error possible. The chain uses TRBV12-3 or TRBV12-4 and TRBJ2-3; the D is unclear. V was trimmed by 5 bases and J by 7 bases, leaving 7 bases between them. The CDR3 consists of 11 residues. CDR3 DNA sequence: TGTGCCAGCAGTCTTCTAAATACGCAGTATTTT. Translated: CASSLLNTQYF.

With respect to this clonotype: Given a much more abundant clone one base away, this may be a read error. The rearrangement links TRBV6-2 or TRBV6-3 to TRBJ1-2, with D perhaps TRBD1 (5 bases). This CDR3 has 14 amino acids. Germline V CDR1 and CDR2: MNHEY, SVGEGT. CDR3 DNA sequence: TGTGCCAGCAGTCCTACGACAGTCGCCTATGGCGACACCTTC. Translated, it gives CASSPTTVAYGDTF.

This chain joins TRBV10-3 and TRBJ2-7; either TRBD1 or TRBD2 may supply D (5 bases each). The CDR3 is 14 amino acids. V shed 4 bases and J shed 3 bases, with 13 bases lying between them. From germline, CDR1 is ENHRY and CDR2 SYGVKD. CDR3 nucleotide sequence: TGTGCCATCAGTGGGGCCGGGACCATCTACGAGCAGTACTTC. Its protein product is CAISGAGTIYEQYF.

This clonotype showed up just a few times. The chain links TRBV7-8 to TRBJ2-7, with 8 bases that match TRBD1. J lost 6 bases, V lost 3 bases, and 4 bases had no gene match. Looked up from germline, CDR1 is SGHVS and CDR2 is FQNEAQ. The CDR3 sequence is 13 residues long. Here the CDR3 DNA reads TGTGCCAGCAGCTTTCAGGGGGCGGCCGAGCAGTACTTC. Its translation: CASSFQGAAEQYF.

This clonotype showed up many times. V gene TRBV2 combines with J gene TRBJ2-2; D remains unclear. Trimming pared 1 base from V and 3 bases from J, leaving 3 bases between. CDR3 length: 13 residues. The germline V gene encodes CDR1 SNHLY and CDR2 FYNNEI. CDR3 residues: CASSEVYTGELFF. CDR3 nucleotides: TGTGCCAGCAGTGAAGTCTACACCGGGGAGCTGTTTTTT.

There are a few counts of this clonotype. The rearrangement links TRBV7-9 to TRBJ2-2; D remains ambiguous. V lost 4 bases to trimming and J lost 7 bases, with 1 base between them. CDR3 length: 10 amino acids. In germline, CDR1 is SEHNR, CDR2 FQNEAQ (reference sequence). The CDR3 sequence: CASSYGELFF. The CDR3 DNA reads TGTGCCAGCAGCTACGGGGAGCTGTTTTTT.

This rearrangement joins TRBV4-1 to TRBJ1-1; D gene uncertain. Germline V gene lookup returns CDR1 MGHRA and CDR2 YSYEKL. This CDR3 is built from 14 residues. The V gene lost 1 base and the J gene lost 2 bases, with 8 bases spanning the gap. DNA for the CDR3: TGCGCCAGCAGCCAAGGTATGATCAACACTGAAGCTTTCTTT. As protein: CASSQGMINTEAFF.

About this clonotype: Here the CDR3 omits its conserved ending phenylalanine or tryptophan, so a read error is the likely source. The chain recombines TRBV7-6 with TRBJ2-7; D is unclear. The germline V and J ends were trimmed by 5 bases and 2 bases, with 13 bases remaining between them. Germline loops: CDR1 SGHVS, CDR2 FNYEAQ. This CDR3 spans 14 amino acids. The CDR3 protein is CASSREVGAYEQYL. The CDR3 DNA sequence: TGTGCCAGCAGCCGTGAGGTTGGGGCCTACGAGCAGTACCTC.

In this sample, this clonotype turned up many times. The chain combines TRBV20-1 with TRBJ2-7, with 15 bases identical to TRBD2. CDR3 length: 16 amino acids. Per the germline V gene, CDR1 is DFQATT and CDR2 is SNEGSKA (reference sequence). The V segment lost 5 bases and the J segment 1 base; nucleotides outside the gene matches: 6. The CDR3 reads CSAVPGLAGGSYEQYF. The DNA of the CDR3 is TGCAGTGCTGTCCCGGGACTAGCGGGGGGTTCCTACGAGCAGTACTTC.

This clonotype appeared many times. The chain has TRBV15 and TRBJ2-1, with 7 bases lining up with TRBD2. The CDR3 loop spans 13 amino acids. V lost 3 bases and J lost 9; bases outside the gene matches: 5. Germline CDR1 and CDR2: LNHNV and YYDKDF (reference sequence). The CDR3 DNA is TGTGCCACCAGCAGTGGACTAGTGGTTGAGCAGTTCTTC. It codes for CATSSGLVVEQFF.

This clonotype was seen more than once but under ten times. The chain has TRBV12-3 or TRBV12-4 and TRBJ2-1; 12 nucleotides line up with TRBD2. V was clipped by 6 bases and J by 10 bases; unmatched bases: 7. This CDR3 region has 14 residues. As DNA, the CDR3 is TGTGCCAGCAGATCTAGCGGGAGGGGGAAAGAGCAGTTCTTC. It is translated as CASRSSGRGKEQFF.

This chain joins TRBV10-3 and TRBJ2-3; 9 positions match TRBD2. CDR1 and CDR2 from the germline V gene are ENHRY and SYGVKD. The CDR3 contains 16 residues. Unmatched junction bases numbered 10, after V lost 3 bases and J lost 6 bases. The CDR3 loop is CAISEISSGRGDTQYF. For the CDR3, the DNA is TGTGCCATCAGTGAAATAAGTAGCGGGAGAGGGGATACGCAGTATTTT.

In the case of this clonotype: A much larger clone lies a single base off, so this may be a read error. This chain uses TRBV14 with TRBJ1-5; 9 nucleotides match TRBD1. Germline CDR1 is SGHDN and CDR2 is FVKESK. The CDR3 totals 13 residues. V was pared by 8 bases and J by 8 bases, with 7 bases of the junction left unmatched. As DNA, the CDR3 is TGTGCCAGCTGCCTATGGACAGGGGAGCCCCAGCATTTT. Its protein product is CASCLWTGEPQHF.

About this clonotype itself: This may stem from a read error, because a much larger clone lies one nucleotide away. CDR3 nucleotide sequence: TGTGCCGGCAGTTCACGGACAGGCACTGAAGCTTTCTTT. This encodes CAGSSRTGTEAFF. V and J are TRBV6-5 and TRBJ1-1; 7 positions agree with TRBD1. Germline V gene data show CDR1 as MNHEY and CDR2 as SVGAGI. The CDR3 runs 13 residues.

This sequence joins TRBV20-1 and TRBJ2-7, with 10 nucleotides matching TRBD1. This CDR3 is 15 amino acids long. Germline V gene data show CDR1 as DFQATT and CDR2 as SNEGSKA (reference sequence). V lost 1 base, J lost 4 bases, and 7 bases stayed unmatched. The CDR3 region has the DNA TGCAGTGCTAGAGCCTCCGACAGGGGGCAATACGAGCAGTACTTC. Translation: CSARASDRGQYEQYF.

This clonotype was seen only a few times. The V and J genes are TRBV7-9 and TRBJ2-2; 10 bases line up with TRBD2. This CDR3 has 16 amino acids. The trim removed 4 bases at V and 6 bases at J, leaving 8 bases unmatched. The germline V gene encodes CDR1 SEHNR and CDR2 FQNEAQ (reference sequence). The CDR3: CASSYSTAGGPGELFF. Here the CDR3 DNA reads TGTGCCAGCAGCTATAGTACAGCGGGAGGGCCCGGGGAGCTGTTTTTT.

The table lists this clonotype with many counts. V is TRBV29-1 and J is TRBJ2-7; the D gene is possibly TRBD2 (5 bases). The CDR3 is made up of 13 amino acids. V dropped 7 bases and J dropped 3 bases, with 16 bases sitting between them. CDR1 and CDR2 from the germline V gene are SQVTM and ANQGSEA. This CDR3 is CSAAEGSVYEQYF. DNA of the CDR3: TGCAGCGCCGCCGAGGGCTCTGTCTACGAGCAGTACTTC.

The gene calls are TRBV9 and TRBJ2-2; D call uncertain. Trimming stripped 2 bases from V and 0 bases from J, with 8 bases between. The germline gives CDR1 SGDLS, CDR2 YYNGEE. This CDR3 region has 15 residues. CDR3 loop: CASSVGTANTGELFF. CDR3 nucleotides: TGTGCCAGCAGCGTGGGCACCGCGAACACCGGGGAGCTGTTTTTT.